The 29 T cell receptor beta chains below come from one sample, sequenced in a study of T cells in Graves' hyperthyroidism and ophthalmopathy. Amplification targeted TCR beta CDR3 regions from RNA transcripts. The HTBI primer set was used in a first-round RT-PCR of the TCR CDR3. TCRdb reprocessed the multiplex PCR reads via MiXCR and lists one record per CDR3 protein. The table lists approximately 530,000 distinct CDR3 sequences, about 20% of them singletons. The sample taken for sequencing was blood. Receptor source: a middle-aged man with Graves' ophthalmopathy.

V gene TRBV7-8 combines with J gene TRBJ1-1; 8 nucleotides agree with TRBD1. CDR1 and CDR2 (germline): SGHVS, FQNEAQ. J lost 0 bases, V lost 7 bases, and 25 bases had no gene match. The CDR3 loop spans 21 amino acids. CDR3 amino acids: CASTRKTRDRKTKLLNTEAFF. CDR3 nucleotides: TGTGCCAGCACCCGGAAAACCCGGGACAGGAAAACTAAACTATTGAACACTGAAGCTTTCTTT.

The chain joins TRBV20-1 to TRBJ2-3; tentative D call: TRBD2 (6 bases). V lost 5 bases and J lost 5, with 17 bases in between. The CDR3 sequence is 14 residues long. The germline V gene encodes CDR1 DFQATT and CDR2 SNEGSKA (reference sequence). The CDR3 loop is CSAVLARGIDTQYF. CDR3 nucleotides: TGCAGTGCTGTACTAGCTCGGGGAATAGATACGCAGTATTTT.

This clonotype was observed at least ten times. J is TRBJ2-3 and V is TRBV29-1; TRBD2 agrees at 9 bases. Looked up from germline, CDR1 is SQVTM and CDR2 is ANQGSEA. The CDR3 totals 17 residues. V dropped 3 bases and J dropped 2; count of bases not matched to a gene: 12. CDR3 sequence reads: CSVEEGRLAGSTDTQYF. CDR3 sequence (DNA): TGCAGCGTTGAGGAAGGGAGGCTAGCGGGGTCCACAGATACGCAGTATTTT.

This clonotype was detected many times. The CDR3 sequence: CASSLSGRRIETQYF. CDR3 nucleotide sequence: TGTGCCAGCAGCTTAAGCGGGCGACGAATAGAGACCCAGTACTTC. V gene TRBV7-3 combines with J gene TRBJ2-5, with D possibly matching TRBD2 (5 bases). Germline CDR1 and CDR2: SGHTA and FQGTGA. With 1 base removed from V and 4 bases from J, the gap between germline ends came to 13 bases. The CDR3 length is 15 residues.

This clonotype was observed a few times. The J gene is TRBJ1-2, the V gene TRBV15, with 12 bases lining up with TRBD1. V shed 5 bases and J 2 bases; nucleotides not matched to a gene: 6. CDR3 length: 16 residues. Germline V gives CDR1 LNHNV, CDR2 YYDKDF (reference sequence). CDR3: CATSRTGTGGNYGYTF. CDR3 sequence (DNA): TGTGCCACCAGCCGAACCGGGACAGGGGGCAACTATGGCTACACCTTC.

Only a few counts were recorded for this clonotype. The rearrangement joins TRBV19 to TRBJ2-7; a possible D gene is TRBD2 (6 bases). Trimming removed 1 base at V and 5 bases at J, with 21 bases between. Germline V lookup: CDR1 LNHDA, CDR2 SQIVND (reference sequence). The CDR3 is 17 amino acids. CDR3 region: CASSIALPRTGVDEQYF. Here the CDR3 DNA reads TGTGCCAGTAGTATAGCCCTCCCAAGAACGGGAGTGGACGAGCAGTACTTC. The full variable domain, completed using reference TRBV19 and TRBJ2-7, is DGGITQSPKYLFRKEGQNVTLSCEQNLNHDAMYWYRQDPGQGLRLIYYSQIVNDFQKGDIAEGYSVSREKKESFPLTVTSAQKNPTAFYLCASSIALPRTGVDEQYFGPGTRLTVT.

V gene TRBV4-2 combines with J gene TRBJ1-3; perhaps TRBD1 as D (5 bases). Germline V lookup: CDR1 LGHNA, CDR2 YNFKEQ. The length of the CDR3 is 15 residues. V was cut by 5 bases and J by 4 bases, with 15 bases left in between. CDR3 protein: CASSLTRESGNTIYF. The DNA for the CDR3 is TGTGCCAGCAGCTTGACCAGGGAGTCAGGAAACACCATATATTTT.

The table lists this clonotype with a few counts. The J gene is TRBJ1-1, the V gene TRBV7-9, with D maybe TRBD1 (6 bases). The CDR3 runs 15 residues. CDR1 is SEHNR and CDR2 is FQNEAQ in the germline V gene (reference sequence). Trimming took 2 bases from V and 5 from J, leaving 15 bases between them. This chain's CDR3 is CASSLMGAPGTEAFF. The CDR3 DNA is TGTGCCAGCAGCTTAATGGGGGCCCCTGGGACTGAAGCTTTCTTT.

The chain recombines TRBV6-1 with TRBJ2-1; 7 nucleotides agree with TRBD2. CDR1 and CDR2 from the germline V gene are MNHNS and SASEGT. The CDR3 runs 17 residues. J gave up 6 bases and V 6 bases, and 17 bases lay outside the gene matches. The CDR3 is CASSQDGLGRERNEQFF. The CDR3 DNA is TGTGCCAGCAGCCAAGATGGGCTGGGGCGGGAGCGCAATGAGCAGTTCTTC.

This clonotype was detected once. A clone one base away is much larger, so this may be a read error. The CDR3 loop reads CAGSPGQSTSYEQYF. Written as DNA, the CDR3 is TGTGCCGGCAGTCCGGGACAGTCAACCTCCTACGAGCAGTACTTC. V and J are TRBV28 and TRBJ2-7, with 7 bases matching TRBD1. In germline, CDR1 is MDHEN, CDR2 SYDVKM. This CDR3 comprises 15 residues.

This clonotype has a handful of counts. The chain recombines TRBV2 with TRBJ1-5, with D possibly matching TRBD1 (5 bases). The CDR3 runs to 16 residues. In germline, CDR1 is SNHLY, CDR2 FYNNEI. Trimming shortened V by 6 bases and J by 1 base, and 16 bases separated the two germline ends. The CDR3 spells CASSELTGLSNQPQHF. The CDR3 region has the DNA TGTGCCAGCAGCGAGCTGACGGGGCTAAGCAATCAGCCCCAGCATTTT.

This clonotype was seen only a few times. The chain uses TRBV10-3 and TRBJ1-1; TRBD1 agrees at 7 bases. Germline loops: CDR1 ENHRY, CDR2 SYGVKD. With V trimmed by 7 bases and J by 4 bases, 15 bases remained unmatched. There are 16 residues in the CDR3. CDR3 sequence: CAITPGRGERLTEAFF. CDR3 DNA sequence: TGTGCCATCACCCCGGGCAGGGGGGAACGCCTCACTGAAGCTTTCTTT.

The gene calls are TRBV6-1 and TRBJ1-1; D remains unclear. This CDR3 spans 12 amino acids. The ends were cut back, 5 bases at V and 11 bases at J, with 15 bases in the middle. The germline V gene encodes CDR1 MNHNS and CDR2 SASEGT. CDR3 protein: CASSKHESLAFF. In DNA, the CDR3 is TGTGCCAGCAGTAAACATGAGAGTCTGGCTTTCTTT.

In this sample, this clonotype turned up a few times. The chain joins TRBV19 to TRBJ2-1, with 7 bases matching TRBD1. This CDR3 is 14 amino acids long. After removal of 3 bases from V and 5 bases from J, the junction contained 4 bases not matched to a gene. The V gene's germline CDR1 is LNHDA and CDR2 SQIVND (reference sequence). CDR3 coding DNA: TGTGCCAGTAGTATCGACGACAGGGACAATGAGCAGTTCTTC. As protein: CASSIDDRDNEQFF.

This chain connects TRBV6-5 to TRBJ1-6; TRBD1 matches 9 bases. The CDR3 is made up of 15 amino acids. CDR1 is MNHEY, CDR2 SVGAGI, per germline. Trimming removed 2 bases from V and 10 bases from J; junction bases left unmatched: 6. CDR3: CASSYPGQGNSPLHF. CDR3 DNA: TGTGCCAGCAGTTACCCGGGACAGGGTAACTCACCCCTCCACTTT.

This rearrangement joins TRBV3-1 to TRBJ1-6; D might be TRBD1 (5 bases). The CDR3 is 14 residues long. V dropped 1 base and J dropped 15 bases, with 16 bases sitting between them. The germline CDR1 and CDR2 sequences are LGHDT and YNNKEL (reference sequence). The CDR3 DNA sequence: TGTGCCAGCAGCCAAGTCCAGGGAGGGGATCTCCTCCACTTT. Translation: CASSQVQGGDLLHF.

This clonotype was found many times. V and J are TRBV20-1 and TRBJ2-3; 15 bases align to TRBD2. Germline assignment: CDR1 DFQATT and CDR2 SNEGSKA (reference sequence). The CDR3 has 18 residues. V lost 5 bases and J lost 6; bases outside the gene matches: 15. CDR3: CSAGGGTSGGLRRDTQYF. CDR3 DNA sequence: TGCAGTGCTGGGGGAGGGACTAGCGGGGGGCTCAGAAGGGATACGCAGTATTTT.

Many counts were recorded for this clonotype. The chain uses TRBV30 and TRBJ1-5; D perhaps matches TRBD1 (6 bases). V was shortened by 5 bases and J by 0 bases, with 17 bases between the two germline ends. The CDR3 totals 16 residues. Germline V gene sequence: CDR1 GTSNPN, CDR2 SVGIG (reference sequence). CDR3 protein: CAWDRAGALSNQPQHF. CDR3 nucleotide sequence: TGTGCCTGGGACCGGGCGGGGGCCCTTAGCAATCAGCCCCAGCATTTT.

A few counts support this clonotype. This sequence joins TRBV5-1 and TRBJ2-2; TRBD2 matches 7 bases. This CDR3 region has 16 residues. The J segment lost 5 bases and the V segment lost 3 bases, leaving 10 bases of the junction unmatched. CDR1 is SGHRS, CDR2 YFSETQ, per germline. The CDR3 nucleotides read TGCGCCAGCAGCTCCCCTGGCGGGAGTTGGACCGGGGAGCTGTTTTTT. Translating gives CASSSPGGSWTGELFF.

The CDR3 here is CASSLSSGAHLDTQYF. The CDR3, as DNA: TGTGCCAGCAGTTTATCAAGCGGAGCTCACCTGGATACGCAGTATTTT. This sequence joins TRBV27 and TRBJ2-3, with a possible D match to TRBD2 (5 bases). CDR3 length: 16 residues. The germline V and J ends were trimmed by 0 bases and 6 bases, with 16 bases remaining between them. The germline CDR1 and CDR2 sequences are MNHEY and SMNVEV (reference sequence).

This clonotype was counted between two and nine times. The chain combines TRBV2 with TRBJ1-2; 8 positions agree with TRBD1. J lost 8 bases, V lost 7 bases, and 12 bases had no gene match. CDR3 length: 14 residues. The germline V gene encodes CDR1 SNHLY and CDR2 FYNNEI. CDR3 bases: TGTGCCAGCACCCCAAGTTACAGGGGGGAAGGCTACACCTTC. Its protein is CASTPSYRGEGYTF.

This clonotype was seen only a few times. This chain joins TRBV20-1 and TRBJ1-3; possible D gene TRBD1, 6 bases. Germline V gives CDR1 DFQATT, CDR2 SNEGSKA (reference sequence). CDR3 length equals 17 residues. Trimming removed 0 bases at V and 1 base at J, with 16 bases between. The CDR3 DNA is TGCAGTGCTAGAGATAGCAACAGGGTTACTTCTGGAAACACCATATATTTT. Translation gives CSARDSNRVTSGNTIYF.

V and J are TRBV7-9 and TRBJ1-1, with a weak D call TRBD1 (5 bases). Between the trimmed V and J ends, which lost 5 bases and 0 bases, there was a span of 10 bases. The CDR3 runs 14 residues. Germline assignment: CDR1 SEHNR and CDR2 FQNEAQ (reference sequence). The CDR3: CASSQTAMNTEAFF. For the CDR3, the DNA is TGTGCCAGCAGCCAGACAGCCATGAACACTGAAGCTTTCTTT.

This clonotype was seen only a few times. The gene calls are TRBV30 and TRBJ2-7; 7 bases are a match to TRBD1. The CDR3 is 12 amino acids. V shed 5 bases and J 5 bases; nucleotides not matched to a gene: 6. CDR1 is GTSNPN, CDR2 SVGIG, per germline (reference sequence). The CDR3 sequence: CAWLTGFHEQYF. The CDR3 coding sequence is TGTGCCTGGTTGACAGGGTTCCACGAGCAGTACTTC.

The CDR3 coding sequence is TGTGCCAGCAGTTTACCCCCCTTAAGCGAGCAGTACTTC. It codes for CASSLPPLSEQYF. The chain uses TRBV28 and TRBJ2-7; no reliable D call. Germline loops: CDR1 MDHEN, CDR2 SYDVKM. The V end was cut by 2 bases, the J end by 6 bases, with 11 bases between. CDR3 length: 13 residues.

This clonotype was counted between two and nine times. J is TRBJ2-7 and V is TRBV9, with 12 bases that match TRBD1. This CDR3 comprises 15 residues. Germline-derived CDR1 and CDR2 are SGDLS and YYNGEE. V shed 0 bases and J 7 bases; nucleotides not matched to a gene: 5. The CDR3 nucleotides read TGTGCCAGCAGCGTAGAGGGACAGGGGGCGCGGGAGCAGTACTTC. It encodes CASSVEGQGAREQYF.

This clonotype was counted only a few times. The chain employs TRBV5-1 and TRBJ1-1, with D possibly being TRBD1 (5 bases). CDR1 and CDR2 from the germline V gene are SGHRS and YFSETQ. The CDR3 length is 14 residues. Trimming cost V 0 bases and J 2 bases, with 8 bases left between them. The CDR3 protein is CASSLEGINTEAFF. The CDR3 coding sequence is TGCGCCAGCAGCTTGGAGGGGATAAACACTGAAGCTTTCTTT.

This clonotype came up a few times. The J gene is TRBJ2-1, the V gene TRBV7-8; TRBD2 matches 11 bases. The germline V gene encodes CDR1 SGHVS and CDR2 FQNEAQ. The V segment lost 5 bases and the J segment 2 bases; nucleotides outside the gene matches: 2. This CDR3 has 15 residues. CDR3 coding DNA: TGTGCCAGCAGCAGGGGACTAGCGGCCTACAATGAGCAGTTCTTC. Translation: CASSRGLAAYNEQFF.

The table lists this clonotype with many counts. CDR3 loop: CSALGQQETQYF. In DNA, the CDR3 is TGCAGTGCCCTTGGACAGCAAGAGACCCAGTACTTC. The chain uses TRBV20-1 and TRBJ2-5; tentatively, D is TRBD1 (6 bases). This CDR3 has 12 amino acids. The germline CDR1 and CDR2 sequences are DFQATT and SNEGSKA (reference sequence). Trimming pared 6 bases from V and 2 bases from J, leaving 10 bases between.